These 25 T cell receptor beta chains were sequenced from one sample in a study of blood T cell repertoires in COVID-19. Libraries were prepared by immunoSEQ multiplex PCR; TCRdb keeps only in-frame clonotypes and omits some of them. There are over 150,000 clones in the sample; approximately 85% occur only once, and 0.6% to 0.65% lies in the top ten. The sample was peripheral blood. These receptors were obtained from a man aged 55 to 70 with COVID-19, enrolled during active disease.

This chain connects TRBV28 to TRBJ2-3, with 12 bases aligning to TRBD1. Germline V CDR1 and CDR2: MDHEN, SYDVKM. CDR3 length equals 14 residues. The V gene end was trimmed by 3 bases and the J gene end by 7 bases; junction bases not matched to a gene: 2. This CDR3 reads CASSLGQGAYTQYF. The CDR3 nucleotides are TGTGCCAGCAGTTTGGGACAGGGGGCATATACGCAGTATTTT. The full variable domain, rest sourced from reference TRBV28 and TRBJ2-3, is DVKVTQSSRYLVKRTGEKVFLECVQDMDHENMFWYRQDPGLGLRLIYFSYDVKMKEKGDIPEGYSVSREKKERFSLILESASTNQTSMYLCASSLGQGAYTQYFGPGTRLTVL.

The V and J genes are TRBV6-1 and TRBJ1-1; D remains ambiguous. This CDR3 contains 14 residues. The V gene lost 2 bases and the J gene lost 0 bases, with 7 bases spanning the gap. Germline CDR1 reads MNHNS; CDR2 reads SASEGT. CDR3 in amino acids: CASSESLLNTEAFF. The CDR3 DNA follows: TGTGCCAGCAGTGAATCCCTTCTGAACACTGAAGCTTTCTTT.

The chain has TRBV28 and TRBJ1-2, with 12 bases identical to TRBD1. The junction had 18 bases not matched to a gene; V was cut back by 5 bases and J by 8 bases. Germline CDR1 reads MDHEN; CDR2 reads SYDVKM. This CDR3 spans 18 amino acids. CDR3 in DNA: TGTGCCAGCAGTCAATCCGGGACAGGGGGCTTCGGCCAGAGGGGCTACACCTTC. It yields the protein CASSQSGTGGFGQRGYTF.

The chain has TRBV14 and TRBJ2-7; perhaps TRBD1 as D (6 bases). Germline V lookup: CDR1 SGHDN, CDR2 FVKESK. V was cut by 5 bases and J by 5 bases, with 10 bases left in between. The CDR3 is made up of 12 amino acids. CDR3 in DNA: TGTGCCAGCAGCACCCAGGGGAACGAGCAGTACTTC. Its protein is CASSTQGNEQYF.

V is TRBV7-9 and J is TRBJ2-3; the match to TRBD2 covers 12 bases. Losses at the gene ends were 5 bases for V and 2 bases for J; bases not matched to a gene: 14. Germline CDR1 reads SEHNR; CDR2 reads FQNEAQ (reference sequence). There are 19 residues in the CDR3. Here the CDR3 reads CASSPEPSGRVTATDTQYF. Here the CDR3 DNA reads TGTGCCAGCAGCCCCGAGCCTAGCGGGAGGGTTACCGCCACAGATACGCAGTATTTT.

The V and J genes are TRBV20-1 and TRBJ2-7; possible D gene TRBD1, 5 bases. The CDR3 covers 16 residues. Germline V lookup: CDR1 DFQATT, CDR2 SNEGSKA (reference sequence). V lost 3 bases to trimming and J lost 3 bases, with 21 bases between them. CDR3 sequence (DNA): TGCAGTGCTAGTGACAGTGGGGCTAGTGAGGTCTACGAGCAGTACTTC. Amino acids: CSASDSGASEVYEQYF.

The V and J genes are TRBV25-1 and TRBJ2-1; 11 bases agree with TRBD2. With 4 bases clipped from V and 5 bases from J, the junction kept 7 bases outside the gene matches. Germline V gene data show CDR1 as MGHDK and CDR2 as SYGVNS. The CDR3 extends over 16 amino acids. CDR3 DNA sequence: TGTGCCAGCAGTGCCACTAGCGGGAGTATGAACAATGAGCAGTTCTTC. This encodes CASSATSGSMNNEQFF.

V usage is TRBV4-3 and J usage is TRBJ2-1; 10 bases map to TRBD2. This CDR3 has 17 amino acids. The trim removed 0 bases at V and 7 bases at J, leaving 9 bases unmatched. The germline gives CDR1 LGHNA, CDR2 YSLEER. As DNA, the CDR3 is TGCGCCAGCAGCCAAGAGGGACTAGCGTCCTCAGGGAATGAGCAGTTCTTC. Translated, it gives CASSQEGLASSGNEQFF.

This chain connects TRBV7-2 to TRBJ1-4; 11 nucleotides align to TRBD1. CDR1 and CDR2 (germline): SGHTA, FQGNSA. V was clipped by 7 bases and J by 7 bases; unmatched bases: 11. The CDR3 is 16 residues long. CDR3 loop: CASKPNSGTGGEKLFF. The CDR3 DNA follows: TGTGCCAGCAAACCCAATTCCGGGACAGGGGGTGAAAAACTGTTTTTT.

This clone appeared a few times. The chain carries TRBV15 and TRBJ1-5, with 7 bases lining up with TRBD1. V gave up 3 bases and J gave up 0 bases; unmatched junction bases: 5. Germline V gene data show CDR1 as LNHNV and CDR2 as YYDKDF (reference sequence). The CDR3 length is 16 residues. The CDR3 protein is CATSRDRPYSNQPQHF. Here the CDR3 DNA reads TGTGCCACCAGCAGGGACAGGCCTTATAGCAATCAGCCCCAGCATTTT. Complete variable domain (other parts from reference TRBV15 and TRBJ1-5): DAMVIQNPRYQVTQFGKPVTLSCSQTLNHNVMYWYQQKSSQAPKLLFHYYDKDFNNEADTPDNFQSRRPNTSFCFLDIRSPGLGDTAMYLCATSRDRPYSNQPQHFGDGTRLSIL.

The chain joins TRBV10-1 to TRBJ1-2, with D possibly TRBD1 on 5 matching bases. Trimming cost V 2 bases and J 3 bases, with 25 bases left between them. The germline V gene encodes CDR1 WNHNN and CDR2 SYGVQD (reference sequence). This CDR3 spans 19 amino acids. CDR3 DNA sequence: TGCGCCAGCAGTGAGGATTTTAGACCGACAGTGGCCACACACTATGGCTACACCTTC. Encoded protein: CASSEDFRPTVATHYGYTF.

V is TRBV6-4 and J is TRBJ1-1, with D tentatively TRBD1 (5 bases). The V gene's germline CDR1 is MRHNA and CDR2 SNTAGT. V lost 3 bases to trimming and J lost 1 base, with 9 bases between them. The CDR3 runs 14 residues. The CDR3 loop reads CASSEQGGNTEAFF. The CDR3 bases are TGTGCCAGCAGTGAGCAGGGAGGGAACACTGAAGCTTTCTTT.

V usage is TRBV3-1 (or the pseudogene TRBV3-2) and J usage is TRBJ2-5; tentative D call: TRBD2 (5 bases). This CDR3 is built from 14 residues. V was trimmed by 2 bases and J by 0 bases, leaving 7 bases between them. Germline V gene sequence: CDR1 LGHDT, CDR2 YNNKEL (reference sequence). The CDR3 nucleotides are TGTGCCAGCAGCCAACTGACTAACCAAGAGACCCAGTACTTC. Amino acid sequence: CASSQLTNQETQYF.

The CDR3 bases are TGTGCCAGCAGGAGCACCGGGACAGGGCATTCACCCCTCCACTTT. Translating it yields CASRSTGTGHSPLHF. The chain combines TRBV2 with TRBJ1-6; 9 nucleotides match TRBD1. Germline lookup yields CDR1 SNHLY and CDR2 FYNNEI. The CDR3 sequence is 15 residues long. V lost 6 bases to trimming and J lost 8 bases; unmatched junction nucleotides: 8.

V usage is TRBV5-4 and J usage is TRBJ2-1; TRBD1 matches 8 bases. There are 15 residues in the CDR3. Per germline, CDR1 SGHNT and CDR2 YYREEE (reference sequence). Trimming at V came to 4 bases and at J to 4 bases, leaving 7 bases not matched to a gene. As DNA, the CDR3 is TGTGCCAGCAGCACGGGACAGGATTATTACAATGAGCAGTTCTTC. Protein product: CASSTGQDYYNEQFF.

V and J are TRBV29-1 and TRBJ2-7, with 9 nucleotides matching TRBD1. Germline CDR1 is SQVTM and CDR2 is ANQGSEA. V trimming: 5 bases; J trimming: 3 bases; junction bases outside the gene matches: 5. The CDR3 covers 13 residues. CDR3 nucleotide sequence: TGCAGCGTTCCGGGACAGGGTCTCTACGAGCAGTACTTC. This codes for CSVPGQGLYEQYF.

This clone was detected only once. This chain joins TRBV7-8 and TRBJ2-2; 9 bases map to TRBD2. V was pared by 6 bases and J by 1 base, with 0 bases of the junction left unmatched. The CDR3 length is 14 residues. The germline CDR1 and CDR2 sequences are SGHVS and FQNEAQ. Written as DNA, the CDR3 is TGTGCCAGCAGTAGCGGGGGGAACACCGGGGAGCTGTTTTTT. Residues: CASSSGGNTGELFF. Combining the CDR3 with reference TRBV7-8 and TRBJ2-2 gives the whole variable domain GAGVSQSPRYKVAKRGQDVALRCDPISGHVSLFWYQQALGQGPEFLTYFQNEAQLDKSGLPSDRFFAERPEGSVSTLKIQRTQQEDSAVYLCASSSGGNTGELFFGEGSRLTVL.

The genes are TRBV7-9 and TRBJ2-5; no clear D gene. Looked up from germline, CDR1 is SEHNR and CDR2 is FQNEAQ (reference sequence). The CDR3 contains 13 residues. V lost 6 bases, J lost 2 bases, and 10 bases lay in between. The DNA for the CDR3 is TGTGCCAGCAGTCGACCCGGGCAAGAGACCCAGTACTTC. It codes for CASSRPGQETQYF.

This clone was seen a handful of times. CDR3 sequence: CASSPANTGQNTEAFF. The CDR3 DNA follows: TGTGCCAGCTCACCAGCGAATACAGGGCAGAACACTGAAGCTTTCTTT. The chain recombines TRBV18 with TRBJ1-1, with TRBD1 as a possible D gene (6 bases). From germline, CDR1 is KGHSH and CDR2 LQKENI. CDR3 length equals 16 residues. V lost 2 bases to trimming and J lost 1 base, with 14 bases between them. The variable domain in full, with the rest retrieved from reference TRBV18 and TRBJ1-1, is NAGVMQNPRHLVRRRGQEARLRCSPMKGHSHVYWYRQLPEEGLKFMVYLQKENIIDESGMPKERFSAEFPKEGPSILRIQQVVRGDSAAYFCASSPANTGQNTEAFFGQGTRLTVV.

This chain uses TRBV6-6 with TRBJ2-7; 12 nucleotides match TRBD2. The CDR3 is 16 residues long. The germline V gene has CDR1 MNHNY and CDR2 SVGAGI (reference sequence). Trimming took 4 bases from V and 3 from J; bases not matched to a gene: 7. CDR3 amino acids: CASSSPGLAGIYEQYF. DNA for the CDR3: TGTGCCAGCAGTTCCCCCGGACTAGCGGGGATCTACGAGCAGTACTTC.

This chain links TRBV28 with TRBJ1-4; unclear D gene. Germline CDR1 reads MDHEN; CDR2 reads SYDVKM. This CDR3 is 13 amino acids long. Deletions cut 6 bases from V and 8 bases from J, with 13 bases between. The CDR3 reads CASRSVSLEKLFF. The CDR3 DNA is TGTGCCAGCAGGTCTGTCTCCCTCGAAAAACTGTTTTTT.

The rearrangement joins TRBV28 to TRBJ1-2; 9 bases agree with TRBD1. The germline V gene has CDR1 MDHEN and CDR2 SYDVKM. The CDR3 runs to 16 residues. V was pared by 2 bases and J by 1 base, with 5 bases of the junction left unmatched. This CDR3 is CASSLTGTGINYGYTF. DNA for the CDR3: TGTGCCAGCAGTTTAACCGGGACAGGGATTAACTATGGCTACACCTTC.

In DNA form, the CDR3 reads TGTGCCAGCTCACCACTCGCAGGGGGAGAGACCCAGTACTTC. This translates into CASSPLAGGETQYF. V and J are TRBV18 and TRBJ2-5, with 7 bases that match TRBD1. This CDR3 has 14 residues. Germline trimming cut 1 base from V and 4 bases from J; bases unmatched to any gene: 3. Germline V CDR1 and CDR2: KGHSH, LQKENI.

CDR3 DNA sequence: TGTGCCAGCAGCTTAGAGGGTAAGGCGGGTGGCAGTACTGAAGCTTTCTTT. Translation: CASSLEGKAGGSTEAFF. J is TRBJ1-1 and V is TRBV13; D unresolved. Germline V CDR1 and CDR2: PRHDT, FYEKMQ (reference sequence). The CDR3 length is 17 residues. Trimming removed 1 base at V and 5 bases at J, with 20 bases between.

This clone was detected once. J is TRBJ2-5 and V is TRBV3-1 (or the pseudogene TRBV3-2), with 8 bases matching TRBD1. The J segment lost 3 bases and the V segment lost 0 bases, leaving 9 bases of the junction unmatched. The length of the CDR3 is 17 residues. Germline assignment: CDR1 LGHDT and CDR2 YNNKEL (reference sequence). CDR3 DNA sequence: TGTGCCAGCAGCCAAGAGAGCAGGGGGCGATTTGAAGAGACCCAGTACTTC. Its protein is CASSQESRGRFEETQYF.